These T cell receptor beta chains were read from a single sample in a study of blood T cell repertoires in COVID-19. The repertoire was sequenced with immunoSEQ multiplex PCR; TCRdb's copy has only in-frame clones and lacks some. The sample carries over 100,000 clones, around nine tenths recorded once. Sequencing was performed on peripheral blood. The receptor set was obtained from a man aged 35 to 55 with acute or convalescent COVID-19. Both conserved end residues are part of each CDR3. A D gene is named only where the DNA matches it firmly. Only some rows state a clone size, as once, few, many or a class for expanded clones.

clone_size	v_call	j_call	d_call	cdr3_nt	cdr3_aa
NA	TRBV11-2	TRBJ1-1	NA	TGTGCCAGCAGCTTACGGAACACTGAAGCTTTCTTT	CASSLRNTEAFF
NA	TRBV4-3	TRBJ2-6	TRBD1	TGCGCCAGCAGCCAAGAGGGGACAGGGGGCCGTGGGGCCAACGTCCTGACTTTC	CASSQEGTGGRGANVLTF
NA	TRBV20-1	TRBJ1-2	TRBD1	TGCAGTGCTAGACAGGGGGCTGGCTACACCTTC	CSARQGAGYTF
NA	TRBV30	TRBJ2-7	TRBD1	TGTGCCTTATACAGGGGTACCAACTACGAGCAGTACTTC	CALYRGTNYEQYF
NA	TRBV19	TRBJ2-1	NA	TGTGCCAGTACCGCTAAGGCAGGCAAGTACAATGAGCAGTTCTTC	CASTAKAGKYNEQFF
NA	TRBV7-2	TRBJ1-3	TRBD1	TGTGCCAGCAGTTCGCGGACAGGGGACGGAAACACCATATATTTT	CASSSRTGDGNTIYF
NA	TRBV18	TRBJ2-6	TRBD1	TGTGCCAGCTCACCCAGGGGGTCTGGGGCCAACGTCCTGACTTTC	CASSPRGSGANVLTF
NA	TRBV13	TRBJ2-7	TRBD1	TGTGCCAGCAGCTCCTCCGGGACAGGCGTCTACGAGCAGTACTTC	CASSSSGTGVYEQYF
NA	TRBV3-1/TRBV3-2	TRBJ1-1	TRBD1	TGTGCCAGCAGCCCTTCGGGACAGGGGGCGCCAGCTGAAGCTTTCTTT	CASSPSGQGAPAEAFF
NA	TRBV30	TRBJ1-1	TRBD1	TGTGCCTGGAGTGTACCTTGGACAGGGGTGACTGAAGCTTTCTTT	CAWSVPWTGVTEAFF
NA	TRBV3-1/TRBV3-2	TRBJ1-3	NA	TGTGCCAGCAGCCATTACAGGCTCCAAATATATTTT	CASSHYRLQIYF
NA	TRBV5-1	TRBJ2-2	NA	TGCGCCAGCAAAGGAGGAGGTTTCGACACCGGGGAGCTGTTTTTT	CASKGGGFDTGELFF
NA	TRBV5-1	TRBJ2-5	NA	TGCGCCAGCAGCCGACCCGGGATAGCGGTACAAGAGACCCAGTACTTC	CASSRPGIAVQETQYF
NA	TRBV12-3/TRBV12-4	TRBJ1-2	TRBD1	TGTGCCAGCAGCGGGACAGGGGAAGGTGGCTACACCTTC	CASSGTGEGGYTF
few	TRBV7-9	TRBJ2-7	TRBD1	TGTGCCAGCAGCTTATTTGGACAGGGTAGCTACGAGCAGTACTTC	CASSLFGQGSYEQYF
NA	TRBV6-1	TRBJ2-1	NA	TGTGCCATTAGGGGCGGAGGGAACAATGAGCAGTTCTTC	CAIRGGGNNEQFF
NA	TRBV2	TRBJ1-2	TRBD1	TGTGCCAGCAGTGAGGAACAGGGGGGATTGAATGGCTACACCTTC	CASSEEQGGLNGYTF
NA	TRBV2	TRBJ1-4	NA	TGTGCCAGCAGTGAAAGGCGGGCAACTAATGAAAAACTGTTTTTT	CASSERRATNEKLFF
NA	TRBV12-5	TRBJ2-3	NA	TGTGCTAGTTCTGCGTACCCCACAGATACGCAGTATTTT	CASSAYPTDTQYF
NA	TRBV6-2/TRBV6-3	TRBJ2-3	NA	TGTGCCAGCAGTTACAGCGCCCGAGAATATACGCAGTATTTT	CASSYSAREYTQYF
NA	TRBV5-1	TRBJ2-5	TRBD2	TGCGCCAGCAGCTCCTTAACGGGAGGCCTCATTGAGACCCAGTACTTC	CASSSLTGGLIETQYF
NA	TRBV2	TRBJ1-2	TRBD1	TGTGCCAGCGGACAGGGCATAGCTAACTATGGCTACACCTTC	CASGQGIANYGYTF
NA	TRBV5-1	TRBJ2-2	TRBD1	TGCGCCAGCAGCTGGACAGGGTCGCGGACCGGGGAGCTGTTTTTT	CASSWTGSRTGELFF
NA	TRBV4-3	TRBJ1-6	NA	TGCGCCAGCAGCCAGCGGGGGAATAAGAATTCACCCCTCCACTTT	CASSQRGNKNSPLHF
NA	TRBV20-1	TRBJ2-2	TRBD1	TGCAGTGCTAGTCGTCAGGGGGTGTCCGGGGAGCTGTTTTTT	CSASRQGVSGELFF
NA	TRBV29-1	TRBJ1-1	TRBD1	TGCAGCGTGGCTACAGGGGGCAACACTGAAGCTTTCTTT	CSVATGGNTEAFF
NA	TRBV30	TRBJ2-2	TRBD1	TGTGCCTGGAAACGGGACAGGTTAAACGCCGGGGAGCTGTTTTTT	CAWKRDRLNAGELFF
NA	TRBV5-1	TRBJ1-4	NA	TGCGCCAGCAGCATAAGAGACAAGGGAGGTGAAAAACTGTTTTTT	CASSIRDKGGEKLFF
NA	TRBV7-9	TRBJ1-5	TRBD1	TGTGCCAGCAGCTTAGGGGACAGTCATAGCAATCAGCCCCAGCATTTT	CASSLGDSHSNQPQHF
NA	TRBV2	TRBJ1-2	NA	TGTGCCAGCAGTGCAGGTGCTAACTATGGCTACACCTTC	CASSAGANYGYTF
NA	TRBV19	TRBJ1-6	NA	TGTGCCAGTAGTATCGACAGATATTCACCCCTCCACTTT	CASSIDRYSPLHF
NA	TRBV29-1	TRBJ1-4	NA	TGCAGCGTAGTGGAAACGGGACAAAGTAATGAAAAACTGTTTTTT	CSVVETGQSNEKLFF